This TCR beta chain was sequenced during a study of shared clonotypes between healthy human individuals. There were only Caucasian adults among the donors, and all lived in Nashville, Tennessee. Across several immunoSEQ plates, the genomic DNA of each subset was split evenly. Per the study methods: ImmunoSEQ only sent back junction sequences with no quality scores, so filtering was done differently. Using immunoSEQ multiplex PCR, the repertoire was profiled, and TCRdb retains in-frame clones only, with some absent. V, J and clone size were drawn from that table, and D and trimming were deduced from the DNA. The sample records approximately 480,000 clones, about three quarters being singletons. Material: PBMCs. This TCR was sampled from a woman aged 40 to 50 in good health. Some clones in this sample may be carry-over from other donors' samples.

The chain's CDR3 is CASIDFQGGIYDNEQFF. CDR3 sequence (DNA): TGTGCCAGCATTGACTTCCAAGGGGGAATTTATGATAATGAGCAGTTCTTC. This chain uses TRBV6-1 with TRBJ2-1; weak D call: TRBD1 (6 bases). CDR1 and CDR2 from the germline V gene are MNHNS and SASEGT. V was cut by 7 bases and J by 7 bases, with 26 bases left in between. CDR3 length: 17 amino acids.